This T cell receptor beta chain appears in the sequencing data of a study of spatial heterogeneity in lung cancer. On the study more broadly: As counted in raw reads, each unique TCR and UMI combination appeared more than ten times on average.

Every molecule of TCR cDNA had its own unique molecular identifier. MiXCR was run by TCRdb on the 5' RACE reads, yielding one entry per CDR3 protein. The sample has fewer than 950 distinct CDR3 sequences, 17% seen once. Points from the study as a whole: In tumors, expanded intratumoral alpha and beta TCR counts tracked mutation counts. Among tumor T cells, estimated coverage was roughly 7.4% for alpha chains and roughly 14% for beta chains.

Between the trimmed V and J ends, which lost 7 bases and 4 bases, there was a span of 19 bases. This CDR3 has 15 residues. Time point of the sample: sample taken at primary tumor resection. Tumor, nontumor lung or frozen PBMC supplied whole RNA that was sequenced unsorted. Within the sample, this clonotype is large. Antigen specificity is unknown. The chain couples TRBV23-1 to TRBJ2-5, with D perhaps matching TRBD1 (5 bases). TRBV23-1 is reported as an ORF; its role is uncertain. This receptor was taken from a female donor with early-stage non-small cell lung cancer. Source: lung tumor tissue, taken at surgery. This CDR3 reads CASMQGTHLPETQYF. The CDR3 DNA reads as TGCGCCAGCATGCAGGGTACCCACCTCCCAGAGACCCAGTACTTC.